A selection of T cell receptor beta chains follows, all from one sample in a study of Graves' ophthalmopathy and Graves' hyperthyroidism. TCRdb analysed the multiplex PCR reads with MiXCR anew, one entry per CDR3 protein. The data contain 200,000 to 250,000 distinct CDR3 sequences, 20% to 25% of them singletons. Sequenced material: peripheral blood. These receptors all come from a woman aged 45-65 years with Graves' ophthalmopathy. CDR3s leave out the opening cysteine and the closing phenylalanine or tryptophan. A row's size may be missing; if present it is once, few, many or a size class.

J gene	clone size	V gene	CDR3 protein
TRBJ2-7	few	TRBV11-2	ASSLVLAGPSYEQY
TRBJ2-6	few	TRBV9	ASSVTSGTGVSGANVLT
TRBJ2-7	NA	TRBV7-9	ASSLGQGPLY
TRBJ2-5	many	TRBV7-9	ASSPTSSGRETQY
TRBJ1-2	few	TRBV12-3/TRBV12-4	ASSLARGTGEGYT
TRBJ2-7	many	TRBV6-5	ASNPWGGGYEQY
TRBJ1-2	many	TRBV27	ASSLEGQTSNYGYT
TRBJ1-2	many	TRBV20-1	SAKGLHYGYT
TRBJ2-3	NA	TRBV11-2	ASSLGLAGAGNTQY
TRBJ2-2	NA	TRBV19	ASNHILRQGVAGELF
TRBJ1-2	many	TRBV6-5	ASSYPDRGGYT
TRBJ1-2	many	TRBV24-1	ATSARQGAGYT
TRBJ2-7	NA	TRBV7-6	ASSLWDGSYEQS
TRBJ2-7	few	TRBV20-1	SAVRGDSSYEQY
TRBJ2-5	many	TRBV2	ASTKDWVETQY
TRBJ2-7	many	TRBV7-2	ASSLALAGTYEQY
TRBJ1-1	many	TRBV19	ATYLPGQANTEAF
TRBJ2-7	NA	TRBV6-5	ASSYSRAGNHEQY
TRBJ1-2	many	TRBV10-3	AISDPRQGDGYT
TRBJ1-1	many	TRBV5-1	ASSSTGGLTEAF
TRBJ2-7	NA	TRBV6-5	ASSYPSGQDNSYEQY
TRBJ1-5	few	TRBV5-6	ASSFQANQPQH
TRBJ2-4	many	TRBV7-3	ASSYSGGARDIQY
TRBJ2-7	many	TRBV10-3	AISESKGPRGEQY
TRBJ1-6	many	TRBV7-2	ASSPRSQGSSPLH
TRBJ1-6	many	TRBV5-1	ASGAGQANSPLH
TRBJ1-1	many	TRBV5-4	ASSSAMNTEAF
TRBJ2-7	many	TRBV6-5	ASSHRDRVRGEQY
TRBJ1-2	many	TRBV5-1	ASSLVRDSSGYT
TRBJ1-5	many	TRBV6-1	ASSPGGPQPQH
TRBJ1-1	many	TRBV5-1	ASRHAGQDTEAF
TRBJ2-5	many	TRBV2	ASRTAGVETQY
TRBJ2-2	many	TRBV5-1	ASSFGTGNTGELF